The clone carrying this TCR beta chain came up many times. With V trimmed by 6 bases and J by 6 bases, 8 bases remained unmatched. The CDR3 length is 15 residues. The data derive from a study of T cells in Graves' hyperthyroidism and ophthalmopathy. Background on the study: At initial diagnosis, before any treatment had begun, peripheral blood was obtained.

Newly diagnosed hyperthyroidism patients aged 18 to 65 years had disease lasting under 2 months. Thyroid ultrasound, orbital computed tomography, clinical symptoms, and serum thyroxine and TRAb underpinned diagnoses. Researchers amplified the TCR beta CDR3 regions from RNA transcripts. Using the HTBI primer set, a first-round RT-PCR was run on the TCR CDR3. MiXCR was run by TCRdb on the multiplex PCR reads, yielding one entry per CDR3 protein. The sample gives hundreds of thousands of distinct CDR3 sequences, 15% to 17% of which show up once; 7.5% to 8% is in the top ten. Material for sequencing was blood. The source is a woman between 18 and 29 years old with Graves' hyperthyroidism. The rearrangement uses TRBV12-3 or TRBV12-4 and TRBJ2-2; TRBD2 aligns across 9 bases. CDR3 protein: CASSPSGIMSGELFF. The CDR3 DNA follows: TGTGCCAGCAGCCCTAGCGGGATCATGTCCGGGGAGCTGTTTTTT.